Presented here are 12 T cell receptor beta chains from one specimen sequenced in a study of siplizumab effects on memory and regulatory T cells (dated by TCRdb to about 2019). The library was built by means of the immunoSEQ multiplex PCR assay. TCRdb obtained this table from immuneACCESS and retained in-frame rearrangements with V and J assigned. These tables miss some clones; where compared with another copy, unresolved V genes account for less than half of the shortfall, and the remainder is unexplained. Counted in this sample were approximately 56,000 clones; approximately 97% of them appeared once. 0.85% to 1.4% of the sample belongs to the ten largest clones. The sample consisted of naive CD8+ T cells sorted from blood. The sample's cell subset or site label is to be understood as: unstimulated naive T cells. These receptors were collected from a human donor in good health.

The chain has TRBV25-1 and TRBJ2-3; TRBD2 matches 14 bases. The ends lost 7 bases at V and 5 bases at J; junction bases unmatched: 5. The CDR3 covers 15 residues. The germline CDR1 and CDR2 sequences are MGHDK and SYGVNS. The CDR3 here is CASKRGLAGEDTQYF. DNA of the CDR3: TGTGCCAGCAAAAGGGGACTAGCGGGAGAAGATACGCAGTATTTT.

The chain couples TRBV19 to TRBJ1-1, with TRBD1 as a possible D gene (6 bases). The CDR3 totals 15 residues. Germline V gives CDR1 LNHDA, CDR2 SQIVND (reference sequence). Trimming shortened V by 6 bases and J by 3 bases, and 17 bases separated the two germline ends. CDR3 amino acids: CASRPYGGADTEAFF. The CDR3 DNA follows: TGTGCCAGTAGGCCTTATGGGGGCGCGGACACTGAAGCTTTCTTT.

The rearrangement uses TRBV11-3 and TRBJ2-7, with D perhaps TRBD1 or TRBD2 (6 bases each). V was clipped by 5 bases and J by 1 base, with 24 bases between them. This CDR3 has 18 amino acids. Germline CDR1 reads SGHNT; CDR2 reads YENEEA. The CDR3 nucleotides are TGTGCCAGCAGCCCTGGGGGGCTAGGGCAGATGACTTCCTACGAGCAGTACTTC. Protein product: CASSPGGLGQMTSYEQYF.

The chain recombines TRBV7-6 with TRBJ2-5, with 9 bases identical to TRBD1. The CDR3 loop spans 15 amino acids. V was pared by 5 bases and J by 3 bases, with 7 bases of the junction left unmatched. Germline-derived CDR1 and CDR2 are SGHVS and FNYEAQ. The CDR3 sequence: CASSPGTGWEETQYF. The CDR3 nucleotides are TGTGCCAGCAGCCCAGGGACAGGGTGGGAAGAGACCCAGTACTTC.

This chain links TRBV5-1 with TRBJ2-2; no clear D gene. Per the germline V gene, CDR1 is SGHRS and CDR2 is YFSETQ. This CDR3 spans 12 amino acids. V lost 2 bases and J 6 bases, leaving 5 bases between the germline ends. Here the CDR3 DNA reads TGCGCCAGCAGCTTTCTGGCCGGGGAGCTGTTTTTT. It specifies CASSFLAGELFF.

The gene calls are TRBV28 and TRBJ1-5; D is ambiguous. Germline V gives CDR1 MDHEN, CDR2 SYDVKM. V was cut by 10 bases and J by 0 bases, with 16 bases left in between. This CDR3 region has 15 residues. CDR3 coding DNA: TGTGCCACCACGGAGCCGGGGATTAGCAATCAGCCCCAGCATTTT. It is translated as CATTEPGISNQPQHF.

The V and J genes are TRBV4-1 and TRBJ2-2; D perhaps matches TRBD2 (7 bases). CDR3 length: 16 amino acids. Germline V gene data show CDR1 as MGHRA and CDR2 as YSYEKL. Trimming stripped 1 base from V and 1 base from J, with 10 bases between. CDR3: CASSQGGGLNTGELFF. CDR3 nucleotides: TGCGCCAGCAGCCAAGGGGGGGGCCTGAACACCGGGGAGCTGTTTTTT.

The J gene is TRBJ2-1, the V gene TRBV7-2, with D possibly being TRBD2 (6 bases). Trimming took 3 bases from V and 0 from J, leaving 9 bases between them. The CDR3 is made up of 15 amino acids. Germline V gives CDR1 SGHTA, CDR2 FQGNSA. The CDR3 loop reads CASSLASASYNEQFF. DNA for the CDR3: TGTGCCAGCAGCTTGGCTAGCGCCTCCTACAATGAGCAGTTCTTC.

This chain connects TRBV29-1 to TRBJ2-1, with D perhaps TRBD1 (5 bases). V was shortened by 7 bases and J by 0 bases, with 10 bases between the two germline ends. Per the germline V gene, CDR1 is SQVTM and CDR2 is ANQGSEA. CDR3 length: 13 amino acids. In nucleotides, the CDR3 is TGCAGCGGTGAGACAGTCTCCTACAATGAGCAGTTCTTC. Its translation: CSGETVSYNEQFF.

The chain recombines TRBV30 with TRBJ2-5; D unclear. V lost 4 bases and J 7 bases, leaving 19 bases between the germline ends. The CDR3 totals 14 residues. Germline V gene lookup returns CDR1 GTSNPN and CDR2 SVGIG (reference sequence). DNA for the CDR3: TGTGCCTGGAAACTCATGGGCGGATCTGGGACCCAGTACTTC. Translating gives CAWKLMGGSGTQYF.

The chain carries TRBV7-2 and TRBJ2-7, with D uncertain. Per the germline V gene, CDR1 is SGHTA and CDR2 is FQGNSA. V lost 1 base to trimming and J lost 2 bases, with 9 bases between them. The CDR3 extends over 14 amino acids. Written as DNA, the CDR3 is TGTGCCAGCAGCTTAGAGGTCCCAGCCTACGAGCAGTACTTC. It is translated as CASSLEVPAYEQYF.

The V and J genes are TRBV4-2 and TRBJ2-1; TRBD1 matches at 7 bases. In germline, CDR1 is LGHNA, CDR2 YNFKEQ. The CDR3 is 16 amino acids. J gave up 4 bases and V 3 bases, and 9 bases lay outside the gene matches. The CDR3 bases are TGTGCCAGCAGCCAGGAAACGACAGGGTATTACAATGAGCAGTTCTTC. It encodes CASSQETTGYYNEQFF.